This TCR beta chain was identified in a study of T cell clones after liver transplantation. Across the whole study: Pre-transplant mixed lymphocyte reactions yielded third-party-reactive TCRbeta sequences as comparators for graft-donor-reactive sequences. Tolerant meant at least one year fully off immunosuppression without liver enzymes above twice normal.

The CDR3 is 15 amino acids. Germline CDR1 and CDR2: SGHTA and FQGNSA. V was clipped by 3 bases and J by 4 bases; unmatched bases: 6. Only in-frame clones appear in the TCRdb table, and some are missing; sequencing was by immunoSEQ multiplex PCR. Of some 80,000 clones detected, about 82% appear once; the ten largest clones hold approximately 0.47%. Comment on this clone: Its antigen remains unknown.

General study points: A larger donor-reactive than third-party decline suggested partial antigen-specific deletion. Small, mixed patient groups and varying post-transplant times limit these conclusions.

The chain employs TRBV7-2 and TRBJ2-3, with TRBD2 identical over 8 bases. The receptor was isolated from a human patient who received a liver transplant. Some T cells may be supplied by the graft donor. The input for sequencing was CD4+ T cells from blood, taken approximately 45 months after liver transplant. Here the CDR3 reads CASSFRTGGADTQYF. In DNA form, the CDR3 reads TGTGCCAGCAGCTTTAGAACGGGAGGGGCAGATACGCAGTATTTT.